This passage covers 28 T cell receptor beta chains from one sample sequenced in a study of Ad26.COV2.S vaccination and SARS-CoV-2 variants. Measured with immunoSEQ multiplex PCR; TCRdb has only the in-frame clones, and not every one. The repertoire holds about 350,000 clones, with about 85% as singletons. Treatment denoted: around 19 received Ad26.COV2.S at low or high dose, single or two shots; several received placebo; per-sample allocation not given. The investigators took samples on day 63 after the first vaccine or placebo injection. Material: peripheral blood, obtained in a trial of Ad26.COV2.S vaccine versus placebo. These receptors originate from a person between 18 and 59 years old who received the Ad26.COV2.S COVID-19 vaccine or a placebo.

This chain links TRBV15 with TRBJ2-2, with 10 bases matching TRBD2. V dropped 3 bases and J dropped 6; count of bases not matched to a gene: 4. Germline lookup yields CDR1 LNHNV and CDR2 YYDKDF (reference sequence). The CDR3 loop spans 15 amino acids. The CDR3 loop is CATSSPGTSAGELFF. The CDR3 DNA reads TGTGCCACCAGCAGCCCCGGGACTAGCGCCGGGGAGCTGTTTTTT.

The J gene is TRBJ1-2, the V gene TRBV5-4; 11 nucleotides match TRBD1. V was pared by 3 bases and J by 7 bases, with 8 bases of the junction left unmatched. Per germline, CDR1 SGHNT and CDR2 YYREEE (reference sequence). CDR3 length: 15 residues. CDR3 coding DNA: TGTGCCAGCAGCTCAAGGACAGGGGGCGTAATTGGCTACACCTTC. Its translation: CASSSRTGGVIGYTF.

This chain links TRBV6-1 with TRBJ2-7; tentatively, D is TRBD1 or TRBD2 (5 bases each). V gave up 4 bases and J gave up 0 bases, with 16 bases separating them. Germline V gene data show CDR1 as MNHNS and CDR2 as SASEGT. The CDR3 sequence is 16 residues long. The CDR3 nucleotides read TGTGCCAGCAGTGTTCCTCGGGGCAGCAGCTCCTACGAGCAGTACTTC. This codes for CASSVPRGSSSYEQYF.

For the CDR3, the DNA is TGCGCCAGCAGTCGCGGGACAGGACTATACGAGCAGTACTTC. Residues: CASSRGTGLYEQYF. J is TRBJ2-7 and V is TRBV5-1; 8 bases match TRBD1. The CDR3 spans 14 residues. V was clipped by 5 bases and J by 4 bases; unmatched bases: 8. Per the germline V gene, CDR1 is SGHRS and CDR2 is YFSETQ.

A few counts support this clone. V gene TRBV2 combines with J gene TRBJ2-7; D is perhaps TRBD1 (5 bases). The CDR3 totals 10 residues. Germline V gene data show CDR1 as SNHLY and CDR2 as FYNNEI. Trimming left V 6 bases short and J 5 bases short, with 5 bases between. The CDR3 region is CASRGDEQYF. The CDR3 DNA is TGTGCCAGCAGAGGGGACGAGCAGTACTTC.

The DNA for the CDR3 is TGTGCCAGCAGCTCAACAGGGTGGAACACCTTC. It translates to CASSSTGWNTF. This chain uses TRBV5-8 with TRBJ1-2, with D maybe TRBD1 (6 bases). Germline CDR1 reads SGHTS; CDR2 reads YDEGEE. V was shortened by 3 bases and J by 12 bases, with 12 bases between the two germline ends. This CDR3 has 11 residues. The whole variable domain, remainder taken from reference TRBV5-8 and TRBJ1-2, is EAGVTQSPTHLIKTRGQQATLRCSPISGHTSVYWYQQALGLGLQFLLWYDEGEERNRGNFPPRFSGRQFPNYSSELNVNALELEDSALYLCASSSTGWNTFGSGTRLTVV.

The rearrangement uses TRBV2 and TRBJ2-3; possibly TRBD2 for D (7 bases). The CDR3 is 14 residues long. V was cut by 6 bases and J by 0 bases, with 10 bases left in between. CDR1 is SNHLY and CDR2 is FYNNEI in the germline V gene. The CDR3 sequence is CASRGGPSTDTQYF. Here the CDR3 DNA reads TGTGCCAGCAGGGGGGGGCCGAGCACAGATACGCAGTATTTT. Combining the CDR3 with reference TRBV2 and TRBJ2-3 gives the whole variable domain EPEVTQTPSHQVTQMGQEVILRCVPISNHLYFYWYRQILGQKVEFLVSFYNNEISEKSEIFDDQFSVERPDGSNFTLKIRSTKLEDSAMYFCASRGGPSTDTQYFGPGTRLTVL.

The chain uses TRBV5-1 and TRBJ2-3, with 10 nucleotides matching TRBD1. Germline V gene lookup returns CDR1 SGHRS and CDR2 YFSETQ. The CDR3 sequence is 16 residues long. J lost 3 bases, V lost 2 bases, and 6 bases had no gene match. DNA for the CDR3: TGCGCCAGCAGCTTTTGGGGACAGGGGTCGACAGATACGCAGTATTTT. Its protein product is CASSFWGQGSTDTQYF.

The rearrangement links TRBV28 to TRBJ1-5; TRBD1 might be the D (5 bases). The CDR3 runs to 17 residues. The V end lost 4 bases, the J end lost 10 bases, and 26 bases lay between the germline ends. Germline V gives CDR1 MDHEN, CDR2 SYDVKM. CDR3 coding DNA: TGTGCCAGCAGTTCAATGGGAACTGCCCAGGTTGGGGGTCCCCAGCATTTT. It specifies CASSSMGTAQVGGPQHF.

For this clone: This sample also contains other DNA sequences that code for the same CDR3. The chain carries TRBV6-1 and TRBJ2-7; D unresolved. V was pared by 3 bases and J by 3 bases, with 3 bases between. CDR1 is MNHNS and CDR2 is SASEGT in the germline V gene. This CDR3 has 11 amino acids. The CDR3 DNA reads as TGTGCCAGCAGTGACAGCTACGAGCAGTACTTC. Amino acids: CASSDSYEQYF.

The CDR3: CASSIRWGPETQYF. The CDR3 region has the DNA TGTGCCAGTAGTATACGTTGGGGGCCCGAGACCCAGTACTTC. The rearrangement uses TRBV19 and TRBJ2-5; D is perhaps TRBD1 (6 bases). The CDR3 length is 14 residues. The ends were cut back, 2 bases at V and 5 bases at J, with 12 bases in the middle. In germline, CDR1 is LNHDA, CDR2 SQIVND (reference sequence).

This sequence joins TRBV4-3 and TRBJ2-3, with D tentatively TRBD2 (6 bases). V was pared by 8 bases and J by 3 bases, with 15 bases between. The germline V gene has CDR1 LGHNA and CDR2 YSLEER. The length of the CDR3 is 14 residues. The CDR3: CASRGDLGTDTQYF. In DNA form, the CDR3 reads TGCGCCAGCCGTGGGGACTTGGGGACAGATACGCAGTATTTT.

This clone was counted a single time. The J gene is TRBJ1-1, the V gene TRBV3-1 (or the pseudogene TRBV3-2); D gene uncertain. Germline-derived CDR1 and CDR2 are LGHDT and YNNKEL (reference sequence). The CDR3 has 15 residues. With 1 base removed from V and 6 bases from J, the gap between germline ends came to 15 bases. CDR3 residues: CASSQGPPDIPEAFF. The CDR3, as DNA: TGTGCCAGCAGCCAAGGTCCACCGGATATCCCTGAAGCTTTCTTT.

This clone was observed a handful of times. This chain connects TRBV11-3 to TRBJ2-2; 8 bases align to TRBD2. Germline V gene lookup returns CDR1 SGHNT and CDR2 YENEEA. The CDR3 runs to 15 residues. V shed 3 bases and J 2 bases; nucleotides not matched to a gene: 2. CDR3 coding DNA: TGTGCCAGCAGCTTCGGGGGGGCTAACACCGGGGAGCTGTTTTTT. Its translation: CASSFGGANTGELFF.

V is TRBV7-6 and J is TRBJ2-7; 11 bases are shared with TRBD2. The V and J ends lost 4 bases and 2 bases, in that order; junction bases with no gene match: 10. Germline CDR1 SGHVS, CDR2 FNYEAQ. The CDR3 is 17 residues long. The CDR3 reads CASSSPTVAGGPYEQYF. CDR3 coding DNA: TGTGCCAGCAGCTCCCCGACTGTAGCGGGAGGGCCCTACGAGCAGTACTTC.

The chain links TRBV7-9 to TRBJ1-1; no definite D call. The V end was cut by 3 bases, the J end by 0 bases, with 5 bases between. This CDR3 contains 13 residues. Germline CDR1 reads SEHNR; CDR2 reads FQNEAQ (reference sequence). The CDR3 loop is CASSLEMNTEAFF. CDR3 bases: TGTGCCAGCAGCTTGGAGATGAACACTGAAGCTTTCTTT.

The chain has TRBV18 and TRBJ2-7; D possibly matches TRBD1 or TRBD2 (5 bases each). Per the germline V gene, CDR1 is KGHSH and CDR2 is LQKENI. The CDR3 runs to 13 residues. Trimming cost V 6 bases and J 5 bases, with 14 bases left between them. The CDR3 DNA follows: TGTGCCAGCTCCCCGGGGCAGGCTAACGAGCAGTACTTC. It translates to CASSPGQANEQYF.

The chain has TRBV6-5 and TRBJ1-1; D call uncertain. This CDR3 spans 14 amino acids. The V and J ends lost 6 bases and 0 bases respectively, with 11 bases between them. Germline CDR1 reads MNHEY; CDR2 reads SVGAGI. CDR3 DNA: TGTGCCAGCAGCCTGGACGGAGTGAACACTGAAGCTTTCTTT. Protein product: CASSLDGVNTEAFF.

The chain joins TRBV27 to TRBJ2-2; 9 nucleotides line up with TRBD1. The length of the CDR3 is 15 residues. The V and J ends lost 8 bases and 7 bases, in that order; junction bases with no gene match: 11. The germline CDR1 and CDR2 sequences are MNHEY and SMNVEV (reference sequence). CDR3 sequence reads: CASQKRTGVIGELFF. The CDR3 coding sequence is TGTGCCAGCCAGAAGCGGACAGGGGTGATCGGGGAGCTGTTTTTT.

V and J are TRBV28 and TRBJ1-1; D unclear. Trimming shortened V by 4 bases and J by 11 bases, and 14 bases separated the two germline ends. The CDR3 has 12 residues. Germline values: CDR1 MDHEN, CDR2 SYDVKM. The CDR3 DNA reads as TGTGCCAGCAGTTCGGAACCGTATCGGGCTTTCTTT. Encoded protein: CASSSEPYRAFF.

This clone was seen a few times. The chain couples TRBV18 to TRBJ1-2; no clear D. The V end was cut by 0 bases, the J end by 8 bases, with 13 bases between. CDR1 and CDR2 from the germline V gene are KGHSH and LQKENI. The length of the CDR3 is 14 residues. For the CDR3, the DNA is TGTGCCAGCTCACCACCGGCCAGTTCATGGGGCTACACCTTC. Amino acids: CASSPPASSWGYTF.

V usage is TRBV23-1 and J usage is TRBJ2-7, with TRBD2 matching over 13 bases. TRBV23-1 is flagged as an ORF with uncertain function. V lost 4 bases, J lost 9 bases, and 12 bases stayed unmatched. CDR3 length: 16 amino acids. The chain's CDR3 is CASSLATGTSGAGQYF. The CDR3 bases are TGCGCCAGCAGTCTCGCGACCGGGACTAGCGGGGCCGGGCAGTACTTC.

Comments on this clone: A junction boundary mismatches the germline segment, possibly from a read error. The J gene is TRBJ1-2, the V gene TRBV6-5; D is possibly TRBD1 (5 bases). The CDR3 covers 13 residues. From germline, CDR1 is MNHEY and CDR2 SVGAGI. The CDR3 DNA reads TGTGCCAGCAGTCCGGGGCCGGGGGATGGCTACACTTTC. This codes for CASSPGPGDGYTF.

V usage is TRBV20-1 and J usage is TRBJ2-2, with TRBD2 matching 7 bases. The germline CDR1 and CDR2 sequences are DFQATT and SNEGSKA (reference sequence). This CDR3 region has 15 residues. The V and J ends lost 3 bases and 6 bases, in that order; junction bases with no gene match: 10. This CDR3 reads CSASGGAGVAGELFF. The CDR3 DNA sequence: TGCAGTGCTAGTGGTGGGGCGGGAGTCGCCGGGGAGCTGTTTTTT.

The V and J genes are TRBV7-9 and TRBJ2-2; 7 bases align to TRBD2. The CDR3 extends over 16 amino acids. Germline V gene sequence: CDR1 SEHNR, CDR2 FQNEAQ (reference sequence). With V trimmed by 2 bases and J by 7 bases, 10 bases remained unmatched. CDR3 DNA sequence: TGTGCCAGCAGCTTACTTGCGGGAGTTCCGATCGGGGAGCTGTTTTTT. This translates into CASSLLAGVPIGELFF.

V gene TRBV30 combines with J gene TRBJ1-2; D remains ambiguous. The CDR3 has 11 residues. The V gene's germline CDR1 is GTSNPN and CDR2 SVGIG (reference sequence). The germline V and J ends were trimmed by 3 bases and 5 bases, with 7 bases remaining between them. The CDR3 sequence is CAWRELYGYTF. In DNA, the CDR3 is TGTGCCTGGAGAGAGCTTTATGGCTACACCTTC.

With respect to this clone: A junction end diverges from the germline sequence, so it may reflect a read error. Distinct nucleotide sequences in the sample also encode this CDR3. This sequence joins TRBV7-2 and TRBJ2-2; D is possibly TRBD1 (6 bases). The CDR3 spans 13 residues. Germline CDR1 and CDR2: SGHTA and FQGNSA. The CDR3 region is CASSLPGTGELFF. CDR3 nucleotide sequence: TGCGCCAGCAGCTTACCCGGGACAGGGGAGCTGTTTTTT.

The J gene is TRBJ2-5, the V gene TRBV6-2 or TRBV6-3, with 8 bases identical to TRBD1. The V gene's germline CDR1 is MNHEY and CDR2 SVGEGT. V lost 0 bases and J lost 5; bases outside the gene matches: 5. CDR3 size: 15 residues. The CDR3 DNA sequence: TGTGCCAGCAGTTACTCGGGACAGGTTCGGGAGACCCAGTACTTC. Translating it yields CASSYSGQVRETQYF.